The next 2 T cell receptor beta chains were all read from a single sample in a study of cytomegalovirus exposure and HLA in healthy donors. 13 Jbeta primers and 60 Vbeta primers were used for the PCR. Assay: immunoSEQ multiplex PCR; the TCRdb copy retains only in-frame clones and omits some. The profile shows 160,000 or so clones, approximately 76% of them singletons. The specimen was PBMCs. Source of these receptors: a man aged 55 to 70 in good health and CMV-seronegative.

The chain combines TRBV29-1 with TRBJ1-2; D possibly corresponds to TRBD1 (6 bases). The CDR3 is made up of 12 amino acids. Trimming left V 0 bases short and J 11 bases short, with 13 bases between. Germline V gene sequence: CDR1 SQVTM, CDR2 ANQGSEA. In DNA form, the CDR3 reads TGCAGCGTTGAAGAGGCCGGACAGAGGTACACCTTC. Protein sequence: CSVEEAGQRYTF.

This chain uses TRBV28 with TRBJ1-2; D unresolved. Germline assignment: CDR1 MDHEN and CDR2 SYDVKM. This CDR3 contains 14 residues. Trimming left V 10 bases short and J 0 bases short, with 15 bases between. This chain's CDR3 is CATNSLPTNYGYTF. For the CDR3, the DNA is TGTGCCACCAATTCTCTTCCTACTAACTATGGCTACACCTTC.